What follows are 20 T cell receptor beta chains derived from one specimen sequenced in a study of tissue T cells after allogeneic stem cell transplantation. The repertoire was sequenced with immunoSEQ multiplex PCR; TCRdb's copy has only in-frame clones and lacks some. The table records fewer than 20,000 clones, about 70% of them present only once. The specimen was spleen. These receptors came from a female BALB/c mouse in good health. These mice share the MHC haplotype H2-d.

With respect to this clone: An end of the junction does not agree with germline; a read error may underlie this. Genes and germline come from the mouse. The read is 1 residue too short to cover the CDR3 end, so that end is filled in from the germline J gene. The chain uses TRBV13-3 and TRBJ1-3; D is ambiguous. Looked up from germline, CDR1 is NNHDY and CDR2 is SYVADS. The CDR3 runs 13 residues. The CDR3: CASRKNSGDTLYF. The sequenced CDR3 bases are TGTGCCAGCAGGAAGAATTCTGGAGATACGCTCTAT.

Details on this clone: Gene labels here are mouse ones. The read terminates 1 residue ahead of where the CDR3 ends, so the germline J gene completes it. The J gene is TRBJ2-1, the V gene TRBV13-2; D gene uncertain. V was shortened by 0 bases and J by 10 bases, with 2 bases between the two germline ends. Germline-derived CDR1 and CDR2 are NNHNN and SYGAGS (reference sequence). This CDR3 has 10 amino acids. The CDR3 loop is CASGDVEQFF. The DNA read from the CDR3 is TGTGCCAGCGGTGATGTGGAGCAGTTC.

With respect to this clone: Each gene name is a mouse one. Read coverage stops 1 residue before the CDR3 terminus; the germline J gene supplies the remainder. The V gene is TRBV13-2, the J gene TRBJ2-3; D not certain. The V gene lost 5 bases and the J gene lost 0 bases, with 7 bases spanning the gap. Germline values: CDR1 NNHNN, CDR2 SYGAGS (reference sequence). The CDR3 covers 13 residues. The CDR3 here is CASGTNSAETLYF. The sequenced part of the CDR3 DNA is TGTGCCAGCGGGACAAATAGTGCAGAAACGCTGTAT.

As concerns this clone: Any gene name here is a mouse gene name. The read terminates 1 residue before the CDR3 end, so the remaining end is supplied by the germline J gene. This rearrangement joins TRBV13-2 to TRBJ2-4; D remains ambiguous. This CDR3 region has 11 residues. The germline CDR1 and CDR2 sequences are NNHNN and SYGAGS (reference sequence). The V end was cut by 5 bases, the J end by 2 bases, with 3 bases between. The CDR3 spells CASGPQNTLYF. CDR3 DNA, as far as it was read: TGTGCCAGCGGCCCTCAAAACACCTTGTAC.

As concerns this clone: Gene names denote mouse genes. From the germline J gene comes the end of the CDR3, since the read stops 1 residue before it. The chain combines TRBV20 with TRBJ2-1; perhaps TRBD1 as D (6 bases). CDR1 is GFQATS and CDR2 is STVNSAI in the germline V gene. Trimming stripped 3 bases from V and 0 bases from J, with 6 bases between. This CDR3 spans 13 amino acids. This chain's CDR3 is CGARGGNYAEQFF. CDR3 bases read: TGTGGTGCTAGAGGGGGTAACTATGCTGAGCAGTTC.

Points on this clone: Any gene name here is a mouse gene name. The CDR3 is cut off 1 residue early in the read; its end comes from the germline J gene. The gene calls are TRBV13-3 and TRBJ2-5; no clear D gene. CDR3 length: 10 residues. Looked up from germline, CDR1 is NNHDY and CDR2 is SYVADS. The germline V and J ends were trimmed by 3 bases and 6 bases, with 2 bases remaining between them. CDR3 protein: CASSGDTQYF. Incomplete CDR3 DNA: TGTGCCAGCAGTGGGGACACCCAGTAC.

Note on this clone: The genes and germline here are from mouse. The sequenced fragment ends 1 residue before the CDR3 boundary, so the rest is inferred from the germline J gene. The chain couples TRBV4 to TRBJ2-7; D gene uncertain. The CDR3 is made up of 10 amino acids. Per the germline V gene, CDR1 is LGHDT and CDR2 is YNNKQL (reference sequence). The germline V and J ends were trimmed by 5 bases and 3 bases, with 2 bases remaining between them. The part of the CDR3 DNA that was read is TGTGCCAGCAGCCGCTATGAACAGTAC. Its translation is CASSRYEQY. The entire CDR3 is CASSRYEQYF.

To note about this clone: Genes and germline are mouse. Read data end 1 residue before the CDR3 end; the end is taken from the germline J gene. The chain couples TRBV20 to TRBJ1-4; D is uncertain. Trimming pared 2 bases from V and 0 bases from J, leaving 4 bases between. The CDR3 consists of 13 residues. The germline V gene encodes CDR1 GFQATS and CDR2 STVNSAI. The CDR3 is CGARRVSNERLFF. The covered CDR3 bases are TGTGGTGCTAGGAGGGTTTCCAACGAAAGATTATTT.

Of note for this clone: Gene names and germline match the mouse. CDR3 amino acids: CASNPDRGHAEQFF. Incomplete CDR3 DNA: TGTGCCAGCAACCCGGACAGGGGGCATGCTGAGCAGTTC. V is TRBV19 and J is TRBJ2-1; 11 nucleotides align to TRBD1. Sequencing ends 1 residue short of the CDR3 end; the germline J gene provides the rest. The ends lost 6 bases at V and 5 bases at J; junction bases unmatched: 4. CDR1 and CDR2 (germline): FNHDT, SITEND (reference sequence). The CDR3 sequence is 14 residues long.

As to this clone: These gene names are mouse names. CDR3: CASSARGDTEVFF. CDR3 DNA, as far as it was read: TGTGCCAGCAGTGCCCGAGGAGACACAGAAGTCTTC. This sequence joins TRBV13-1 and TRBJ1-1; D gene uncertain. The CDR3 end is not reached by the read, which stops 1 residue before it; the germline J gene fills it in. From germline, CDR1 is NSHNY and CDR2 SYGAGN. CDR3 length equals 13 residues. V dropped 3 bases and J dropped 3 bases, with 9 bases sitting between them.

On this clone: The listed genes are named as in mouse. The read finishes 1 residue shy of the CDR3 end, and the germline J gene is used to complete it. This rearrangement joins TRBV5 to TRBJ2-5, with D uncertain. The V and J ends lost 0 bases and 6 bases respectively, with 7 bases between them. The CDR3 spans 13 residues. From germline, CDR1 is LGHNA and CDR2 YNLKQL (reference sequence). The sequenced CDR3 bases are TGTGCCAGCAGCCAAGATACGTGGGACACCCAGTAC. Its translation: CASSQDTWDTQY. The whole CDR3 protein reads CASSQDTWDTQYF.

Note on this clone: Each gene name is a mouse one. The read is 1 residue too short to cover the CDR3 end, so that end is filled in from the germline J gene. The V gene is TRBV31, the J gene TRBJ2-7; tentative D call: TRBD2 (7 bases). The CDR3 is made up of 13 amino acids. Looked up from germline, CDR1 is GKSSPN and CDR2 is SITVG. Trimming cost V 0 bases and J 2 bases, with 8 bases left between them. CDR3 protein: CAWSLGGAYEQYF. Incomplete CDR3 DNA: TGTGCCTGGAGTCTAGGGGGGGCCTATGAACAGTAC.

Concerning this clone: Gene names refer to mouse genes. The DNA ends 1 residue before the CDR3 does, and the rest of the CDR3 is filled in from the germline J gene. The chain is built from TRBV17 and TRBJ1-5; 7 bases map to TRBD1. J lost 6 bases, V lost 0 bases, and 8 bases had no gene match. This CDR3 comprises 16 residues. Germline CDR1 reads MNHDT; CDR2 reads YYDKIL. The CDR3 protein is CASSREPGGRAQAPLF. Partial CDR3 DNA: TGTGCTAGCAGTAGAGAGCCAGGGGGGAGGGCCCAGGCTCCGCTT.

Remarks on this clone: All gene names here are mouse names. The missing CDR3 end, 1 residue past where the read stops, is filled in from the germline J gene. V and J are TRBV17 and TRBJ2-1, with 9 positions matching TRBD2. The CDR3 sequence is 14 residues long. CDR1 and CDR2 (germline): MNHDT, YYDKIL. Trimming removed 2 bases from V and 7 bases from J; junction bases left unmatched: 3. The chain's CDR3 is CASSRTGGRAEQFF. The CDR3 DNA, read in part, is TGTGCTAGCAGTAGAACTGGGGGGCGGGCTGAGCAGTTC.

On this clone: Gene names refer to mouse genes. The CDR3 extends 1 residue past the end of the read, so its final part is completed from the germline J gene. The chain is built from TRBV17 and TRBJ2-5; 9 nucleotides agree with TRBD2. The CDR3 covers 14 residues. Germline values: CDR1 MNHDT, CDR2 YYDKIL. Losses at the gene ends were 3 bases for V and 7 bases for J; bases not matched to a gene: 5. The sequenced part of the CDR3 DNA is TGTGCTAGCAGTAGTTGGGGGGGCGCGAACACCCAGTAC. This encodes CASSSWGGANTQY. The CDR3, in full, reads CASSSWGGANTQYF.

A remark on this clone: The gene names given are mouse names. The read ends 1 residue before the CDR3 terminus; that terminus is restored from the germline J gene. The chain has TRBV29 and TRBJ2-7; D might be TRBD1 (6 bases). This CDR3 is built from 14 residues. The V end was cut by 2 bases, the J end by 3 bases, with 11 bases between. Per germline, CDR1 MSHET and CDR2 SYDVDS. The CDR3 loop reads CASSLRDNLYEQYF. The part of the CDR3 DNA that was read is TGTGCTAGCAGTTTACGGGACAACCTCTATGAACAGTAC.

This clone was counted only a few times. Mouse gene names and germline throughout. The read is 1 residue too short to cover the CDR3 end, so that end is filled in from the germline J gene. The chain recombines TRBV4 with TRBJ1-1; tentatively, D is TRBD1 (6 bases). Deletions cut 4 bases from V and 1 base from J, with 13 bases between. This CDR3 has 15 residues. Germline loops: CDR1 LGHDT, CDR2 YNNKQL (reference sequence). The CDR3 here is CASSSLRGANTEVFF. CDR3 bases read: TGTGCCAGCAGCTCACTCAGGGGAGCGAACACAGAAGTCTTC.

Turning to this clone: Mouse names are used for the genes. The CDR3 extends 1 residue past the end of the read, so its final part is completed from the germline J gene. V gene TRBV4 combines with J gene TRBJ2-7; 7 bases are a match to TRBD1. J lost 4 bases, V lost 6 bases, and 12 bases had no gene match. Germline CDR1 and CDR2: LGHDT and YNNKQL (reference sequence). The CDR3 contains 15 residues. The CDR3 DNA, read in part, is TGTGCCAGCAGGTTCCTCCCCGGGACAGAATATGAACAGTAC. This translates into CASRFLPGTEYEQY. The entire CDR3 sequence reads CASRFLPGTEYEQYF.

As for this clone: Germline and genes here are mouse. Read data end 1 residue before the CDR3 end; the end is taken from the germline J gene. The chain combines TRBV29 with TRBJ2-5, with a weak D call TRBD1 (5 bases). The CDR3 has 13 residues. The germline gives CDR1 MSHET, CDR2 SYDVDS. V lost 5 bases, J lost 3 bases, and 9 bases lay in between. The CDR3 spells CASSPDMQDTQYF. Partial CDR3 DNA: TGTGCTAGCAGTCCGGACATGCAAGACACCCAGTAC.

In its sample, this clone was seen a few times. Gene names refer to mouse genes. The CDR3 protein is CASSRGWGGNQDTQYF. The CDR3 DNA, read in part, is TGTGCCAGCAGTCGGGGCTGGGGGGGCAACCAAGACACCCAGTAC. V and J are TRBV19 and TRBJ2-5; 10 bases line up with TRBD2. Read data end 1 residue before the CDR3 end; the end is taken from the germline J gene. CDR3 length: 16 residues. Germline CDR1 FNHDT, CDR2 SITEND (reference sequence). The V gene end was trimmed by 4 bases and the J gene end by 0 bases; junction bases not matched to a gene: 5.